This entry describes one T cell receptor beta chain. Seattle enrolled patients during active infection and tracked them longitudinally. The data stem from a study of blood T cell repertoires in COVID-19. Original data processing: The authors estimated nucleated cell counts from reference gene primer amplification. Sequencing was performed with immunoSEQ multiplex PCR; in TCRdb, only in-frame clones are kept and a portion is missing. The DNA gave D and trimming, while V, J and clone size come from that table. The table records 55,000 to 65,000 clones, about 91% of them present only once. Sequencing was done on a sample of peripheral blood. The sequence derives from a woman aged 55-70 years with COVID-19, enrolled during active disease.

The CDR3 bases are TGTGCCAGCAGTTTATGGTCCCCTGGGGACAAAGATGGCTACACCTTC. Residues: CASSLWSPGDKDGYTF. This chain links TRBV28 with TRBJ1-2; a weak D match, TRBD1 (6 bases). The CDR3 is 16 amino acids. The V gene's germline CDR1 is MDHEN and CDR2 SYDVKM. V lost 0 bases, J lost 6 bases, and 17 bases lay in between.